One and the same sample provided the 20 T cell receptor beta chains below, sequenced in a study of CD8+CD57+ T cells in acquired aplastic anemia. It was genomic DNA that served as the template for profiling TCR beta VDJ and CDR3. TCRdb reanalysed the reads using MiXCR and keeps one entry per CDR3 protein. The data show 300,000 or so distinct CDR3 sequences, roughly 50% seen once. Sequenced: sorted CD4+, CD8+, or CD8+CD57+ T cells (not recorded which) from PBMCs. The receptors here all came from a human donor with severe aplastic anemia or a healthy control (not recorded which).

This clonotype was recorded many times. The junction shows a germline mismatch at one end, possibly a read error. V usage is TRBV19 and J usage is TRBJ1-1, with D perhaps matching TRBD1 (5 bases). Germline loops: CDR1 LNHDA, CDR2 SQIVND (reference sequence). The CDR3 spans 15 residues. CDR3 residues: CASRAGTVPNTETFF. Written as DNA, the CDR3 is TGTGCCAGTAGGGCGGGGACGGTGCCGAACACTGAAACTTTCTTT.

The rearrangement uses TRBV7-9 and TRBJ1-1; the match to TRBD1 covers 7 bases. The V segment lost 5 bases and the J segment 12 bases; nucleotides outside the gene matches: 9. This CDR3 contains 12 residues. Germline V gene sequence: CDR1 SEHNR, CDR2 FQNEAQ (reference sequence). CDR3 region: CASSLQGGSTFF. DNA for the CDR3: TGTGCCAGCAGCCTCCAGGGGGGTAGCACTTTCTTT.

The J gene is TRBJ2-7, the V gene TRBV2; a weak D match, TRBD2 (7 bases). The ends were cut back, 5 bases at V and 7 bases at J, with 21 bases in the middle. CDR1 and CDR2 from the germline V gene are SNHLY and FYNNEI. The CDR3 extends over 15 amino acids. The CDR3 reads CASSLVQGRTSEQYF. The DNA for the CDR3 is TGTGCCAGCAGTTTAGTGCAGGGGCGGACTAGTGAGCAGTACTTC.

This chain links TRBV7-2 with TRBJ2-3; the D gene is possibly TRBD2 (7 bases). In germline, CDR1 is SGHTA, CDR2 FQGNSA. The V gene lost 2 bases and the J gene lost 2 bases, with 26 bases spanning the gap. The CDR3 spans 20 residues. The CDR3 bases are TGTGCCAGCAGCTTAAAACCGGGGGGCGGGAATTATAGGAACACAGATACGCAGTATTTT. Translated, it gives CASSLKPGGGNYRNTDTQYF.

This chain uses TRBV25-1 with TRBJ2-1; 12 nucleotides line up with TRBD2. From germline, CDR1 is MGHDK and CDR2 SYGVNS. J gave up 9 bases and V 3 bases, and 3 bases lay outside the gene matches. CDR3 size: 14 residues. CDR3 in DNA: TGTGCCAGCAGTGAGGGACTAGCGGGCAGTGAGCAGTTCTTC. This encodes CASSEGLAGSEQFF.

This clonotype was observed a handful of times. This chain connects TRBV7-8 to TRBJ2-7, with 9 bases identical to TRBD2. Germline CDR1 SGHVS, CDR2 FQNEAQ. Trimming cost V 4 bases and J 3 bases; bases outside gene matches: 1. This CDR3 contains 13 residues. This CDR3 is CASSSTSGYEQYF. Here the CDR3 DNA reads TGTGCCAGCAGCTCGACTAGCGGCTACGAGCAGTACTTC. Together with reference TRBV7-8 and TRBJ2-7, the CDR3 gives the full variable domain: GAGVSQSPRYKVAKRGQDVALRCDPISGHVSLFWYQQALGQGPEFLTYFQNEAQLDKSGLPSDRFFAERPEGSVSTLKIQRTQQEDSAVYLCASSSTSGYEQYFGPGTRLTVT.

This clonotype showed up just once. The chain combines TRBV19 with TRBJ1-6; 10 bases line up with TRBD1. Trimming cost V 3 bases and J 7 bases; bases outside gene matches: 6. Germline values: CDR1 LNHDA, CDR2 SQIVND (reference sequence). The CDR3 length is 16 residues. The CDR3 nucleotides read TGTGCCAGTAGTATCCTGACAGGGGGCGGGAATTCACCCCTCCACTTT. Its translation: CASSILTGGGNSPLHF.

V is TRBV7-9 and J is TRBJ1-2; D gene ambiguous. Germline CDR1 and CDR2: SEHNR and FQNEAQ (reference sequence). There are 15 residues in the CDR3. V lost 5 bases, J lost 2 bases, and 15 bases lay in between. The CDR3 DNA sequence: TGTGCCAGCAGCCCTGGAGCCGCTGCGAACTATGGCTACACCTTC. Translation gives CASSPGAAANYGYTF.

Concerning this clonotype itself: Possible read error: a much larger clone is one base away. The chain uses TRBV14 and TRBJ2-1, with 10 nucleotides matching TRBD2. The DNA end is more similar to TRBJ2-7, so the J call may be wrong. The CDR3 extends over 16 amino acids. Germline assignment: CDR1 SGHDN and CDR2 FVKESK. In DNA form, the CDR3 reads TGTGCCAGCAGCCACGACGGACTAGCGGCCTACAATGAGCAGTACTTC. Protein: CASSHDGLAAYNEQYF.

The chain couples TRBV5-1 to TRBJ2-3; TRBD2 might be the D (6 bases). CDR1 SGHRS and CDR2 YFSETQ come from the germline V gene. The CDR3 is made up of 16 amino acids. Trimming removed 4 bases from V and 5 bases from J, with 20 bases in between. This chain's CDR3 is CASSRSGGPRGDTQYF. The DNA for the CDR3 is TGCGCCAGCAGCCGCTCCGGGGGACCCCGCGGAGATACGCAGTATTTT.

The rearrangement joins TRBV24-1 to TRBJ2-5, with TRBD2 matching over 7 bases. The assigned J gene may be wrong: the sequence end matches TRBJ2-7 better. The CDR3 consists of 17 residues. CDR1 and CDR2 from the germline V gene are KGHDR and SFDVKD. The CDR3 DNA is TGTGCCACCAGTGATCCCCCGGGGCGGGGGAGCTCCTACGAGCAGTACTTC. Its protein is CATSDPPGRGSSYEQYF.

CDR3 DNA: TGTGCCAGCAGCGTAACAGAAGGGATCACTGAAGCTTTCTTT. It translates to CASSVTEGITEAFF. V usage is TRBV7-2 and J usage is TRBJ1-1; unclear D gene. This CDR3 is built from 14 residues. V was cut by 5 bases and J by 4 bases, with 14 bases left in between. The germline V gene has CDR1 SGHTA and CDR2 FQGNSA.

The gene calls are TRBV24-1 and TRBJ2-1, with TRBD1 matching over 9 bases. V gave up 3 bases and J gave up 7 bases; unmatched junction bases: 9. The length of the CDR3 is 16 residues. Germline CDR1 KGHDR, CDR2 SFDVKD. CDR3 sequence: CATSDARGTGHNEQFF. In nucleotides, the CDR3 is TGTGCCACCAGTGATGCACGTGGGACAGGGCATAATGAGCAGTTCTTC.

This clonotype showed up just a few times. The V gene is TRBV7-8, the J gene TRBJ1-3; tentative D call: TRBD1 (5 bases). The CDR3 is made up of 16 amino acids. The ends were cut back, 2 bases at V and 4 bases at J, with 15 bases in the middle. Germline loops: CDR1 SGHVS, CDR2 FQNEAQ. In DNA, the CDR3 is TGTGCCAGCAGCTTAAACCTGCAGGGAGGAGGAAACACCATATATTTT. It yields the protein CASSLNLQGGGNTIYF.

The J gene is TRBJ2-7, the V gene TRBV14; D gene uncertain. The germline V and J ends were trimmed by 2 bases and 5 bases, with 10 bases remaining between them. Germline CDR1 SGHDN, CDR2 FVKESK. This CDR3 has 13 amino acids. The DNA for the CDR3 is TGTGCCAGCAGCCAAATAAGTTTCCACGAGCAGTACTTC. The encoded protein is CASSQISFHEQYF.

In DNA form, the CDR3 reads TGTGCCAGCAGCAGGGACATACAGGGGTTTGACGAGCAGTACTTC. Amino acid sequence: CASSRDIQGFDEQYF. The chain links TRBV2 to TRBJ2-7, with TRBD1 identical over 7 bases. This CDR3 is built from 15 residues. The trim removed 6 bases at V and 5 bases at J, leaving 13 bases unmatched. Germline V gives CDR1 SNHLY, CDR2 FYNNEI.

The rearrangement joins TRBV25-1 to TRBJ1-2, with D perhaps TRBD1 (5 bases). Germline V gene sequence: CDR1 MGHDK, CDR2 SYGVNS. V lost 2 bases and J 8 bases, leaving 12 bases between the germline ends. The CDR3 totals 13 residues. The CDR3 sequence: CASSELGAPGYTF. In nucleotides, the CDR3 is TGTGCCAGCAGTGAACTAGGGGCCCCCGGCTACACCTTC.

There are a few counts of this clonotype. This chain's CDR3 is CASTLRHNEQFF. CDR3 sequence (DNA): TGTGCCAGCACCCTCCGGCACAATGAGCAGTTCTTC. This sequence joins TRBV7-3 and TRBJ2-1; D not certain. The germline gives CDR1 SGHTA, CDR2 FQGTGA. V lost 7 bases and J lost 5, with 9 bases in between. CDR3 length: 12 amino acids.

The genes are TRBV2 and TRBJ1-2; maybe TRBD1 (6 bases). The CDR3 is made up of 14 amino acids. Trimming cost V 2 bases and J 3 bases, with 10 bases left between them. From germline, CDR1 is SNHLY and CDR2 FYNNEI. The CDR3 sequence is CASSEMRGDYGYTF. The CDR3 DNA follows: TGTGCCAGCAGTGAAATGAGGGGGGACTATGGCTACACCTTC.

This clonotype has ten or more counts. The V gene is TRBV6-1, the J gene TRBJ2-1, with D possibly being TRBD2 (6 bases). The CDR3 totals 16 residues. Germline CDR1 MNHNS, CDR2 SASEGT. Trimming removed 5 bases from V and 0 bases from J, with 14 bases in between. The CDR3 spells CASSPRTTGSYNEQFF. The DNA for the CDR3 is TGTGCCAGCAGTCCCCGGACTACCGGCTCCTACAATGAGCAGTTCTTC.